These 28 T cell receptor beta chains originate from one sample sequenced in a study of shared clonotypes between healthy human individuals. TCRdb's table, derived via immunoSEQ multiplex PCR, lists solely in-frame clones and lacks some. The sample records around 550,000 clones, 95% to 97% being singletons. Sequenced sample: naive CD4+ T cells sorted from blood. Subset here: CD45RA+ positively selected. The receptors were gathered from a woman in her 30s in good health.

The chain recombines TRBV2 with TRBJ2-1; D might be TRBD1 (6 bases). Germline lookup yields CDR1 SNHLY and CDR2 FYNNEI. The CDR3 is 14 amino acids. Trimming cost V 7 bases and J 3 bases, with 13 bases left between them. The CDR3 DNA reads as TGTGCCAGCAAGTTGCCAGGGGACTACAATGAGCAGTTCTTC. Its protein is CASKLPGDYNEQFF.

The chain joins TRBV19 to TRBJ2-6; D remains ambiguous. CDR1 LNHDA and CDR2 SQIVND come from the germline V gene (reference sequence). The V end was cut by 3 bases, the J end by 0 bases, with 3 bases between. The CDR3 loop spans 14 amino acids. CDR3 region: CASSMGSGANVLTF. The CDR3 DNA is TGTGCCAGTAGTATGGGCTCTGGGGCCAACGTCCTGACTTTC.

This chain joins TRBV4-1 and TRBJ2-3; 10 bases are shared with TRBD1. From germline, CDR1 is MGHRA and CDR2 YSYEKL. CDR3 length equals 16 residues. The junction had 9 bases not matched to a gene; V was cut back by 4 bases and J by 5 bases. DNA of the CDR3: TGCGCCAGCAGCCGGACCGGGACAGGGGTTATAGATACGCAGTATTTT. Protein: CASSRTGTGVIDTQYF.

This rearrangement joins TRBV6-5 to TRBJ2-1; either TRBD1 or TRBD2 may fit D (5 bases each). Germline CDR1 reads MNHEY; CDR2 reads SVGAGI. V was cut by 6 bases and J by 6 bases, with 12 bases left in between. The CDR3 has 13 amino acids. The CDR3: CASRRDLGNEQFF. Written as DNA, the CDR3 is TGTGCCAGCAGACGGGACCTCGGCAATGAGCAGTTCTTC.

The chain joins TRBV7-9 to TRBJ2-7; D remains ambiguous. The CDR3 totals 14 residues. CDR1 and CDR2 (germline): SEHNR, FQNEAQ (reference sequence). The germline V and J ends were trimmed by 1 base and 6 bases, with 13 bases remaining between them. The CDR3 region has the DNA TGTGCCAGCAGCTTAGGGACGTGGATGGGCGAGCAGTACTTC. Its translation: CASSLGTWMGEQYF. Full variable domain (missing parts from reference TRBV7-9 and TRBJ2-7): DTGVSQNPRHKITKRGQNVTFRCDPISEHNRLYWYRQTLGQGPEFLTYFQNEAQLEKSRLLSDRFSAERPKGSFSTLEIQRTEQGDSAMYLCASSLGTWMGEQYFGPGTRLTVT.

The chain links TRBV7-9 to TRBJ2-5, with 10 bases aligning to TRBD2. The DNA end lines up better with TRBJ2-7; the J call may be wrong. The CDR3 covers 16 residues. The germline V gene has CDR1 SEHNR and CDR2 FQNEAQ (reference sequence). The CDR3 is CASSSRLAGGGDEQYF. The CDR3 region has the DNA TGTGCCAGCAGCTCACGATTAGCGGGAGGAGGGGACGAGCAGTACTTC.

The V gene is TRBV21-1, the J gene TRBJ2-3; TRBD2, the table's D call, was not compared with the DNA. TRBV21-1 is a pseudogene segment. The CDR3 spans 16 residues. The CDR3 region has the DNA TGTGCCAGCAGCAATCGACTAGCGGGAGAGACAGATACGCAGTATTTT. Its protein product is CASSNRLAGETDTQYF.

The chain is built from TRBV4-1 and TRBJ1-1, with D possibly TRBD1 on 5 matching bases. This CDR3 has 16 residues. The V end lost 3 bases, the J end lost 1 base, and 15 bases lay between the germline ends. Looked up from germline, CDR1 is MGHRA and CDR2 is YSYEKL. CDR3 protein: CASSHAIGGENTEAFF. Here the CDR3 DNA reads TGCGCCAGCAGCCACGCCATTGGGGGGGAGAACACTGAAGCTTTCTTT.

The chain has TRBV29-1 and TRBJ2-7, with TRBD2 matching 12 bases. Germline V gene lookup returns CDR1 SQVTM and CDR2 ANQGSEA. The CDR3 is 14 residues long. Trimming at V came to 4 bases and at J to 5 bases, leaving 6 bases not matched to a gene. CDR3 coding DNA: TGCAGCGTTGCAACTAGCGGGAGGTATGACGAGCAGTACTTC. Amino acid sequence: CSVATSGRYDEQYF.

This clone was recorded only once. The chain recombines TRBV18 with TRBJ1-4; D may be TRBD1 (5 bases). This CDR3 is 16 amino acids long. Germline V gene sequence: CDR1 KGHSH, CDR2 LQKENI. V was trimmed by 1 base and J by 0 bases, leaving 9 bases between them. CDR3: CASSPLLGATNEKLFF. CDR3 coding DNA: TGTGCCAGCTCACCACTGCTAGGGGCAACTAATGAAAAACTGTTTTTT.

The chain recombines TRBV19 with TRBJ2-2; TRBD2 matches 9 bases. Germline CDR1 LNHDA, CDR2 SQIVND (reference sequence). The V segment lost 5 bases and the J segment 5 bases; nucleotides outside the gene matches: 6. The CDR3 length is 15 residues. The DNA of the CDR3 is TGTGCCAGTAGTCCCCTAGCGGGGACAACCGGGGAGCTGTTTTTT. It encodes CASSPLAGTTGELFF.

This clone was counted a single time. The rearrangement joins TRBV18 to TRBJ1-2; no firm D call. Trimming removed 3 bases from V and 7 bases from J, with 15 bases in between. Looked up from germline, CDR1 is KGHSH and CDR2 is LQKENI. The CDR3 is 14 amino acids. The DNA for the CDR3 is TGTGCCAGCTCACCGCCGGGATTAAGTGGTGGCTACACCTTC. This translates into CASSPPGLSGGYTF.

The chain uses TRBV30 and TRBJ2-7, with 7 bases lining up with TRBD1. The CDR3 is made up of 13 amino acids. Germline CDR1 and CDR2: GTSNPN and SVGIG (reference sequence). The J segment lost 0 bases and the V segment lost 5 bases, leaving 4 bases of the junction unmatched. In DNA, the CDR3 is TGTGCCTGGGGGGACAGAAGCTCCTACGAGCAGTACTTC. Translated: CAWGDRSSYEQYF.

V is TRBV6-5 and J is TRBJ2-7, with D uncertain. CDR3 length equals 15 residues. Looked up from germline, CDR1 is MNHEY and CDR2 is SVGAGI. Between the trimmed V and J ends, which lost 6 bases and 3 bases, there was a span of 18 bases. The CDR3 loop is CASRPGPDDGYEQYF. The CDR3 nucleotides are TGTGCCAGCAGACCAGGACCGGACGACGGCTACGAGCAGTACTTC.

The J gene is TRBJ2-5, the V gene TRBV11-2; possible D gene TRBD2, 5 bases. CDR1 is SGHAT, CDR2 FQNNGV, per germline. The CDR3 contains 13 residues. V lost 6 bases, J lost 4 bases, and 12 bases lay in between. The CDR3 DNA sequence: TGTGCCAGCAGATCCACTGCGGGAGAGACCCAGTACTTC. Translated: CASRSTAGETQYF.

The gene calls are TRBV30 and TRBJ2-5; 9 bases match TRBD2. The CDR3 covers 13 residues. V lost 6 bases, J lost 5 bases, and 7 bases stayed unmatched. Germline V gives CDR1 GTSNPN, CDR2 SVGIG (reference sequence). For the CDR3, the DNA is TGTGCCTGCGAGGTCGCGGGGGGGGAGACCCAGTACTTC. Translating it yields CACEVAGGETQYF.

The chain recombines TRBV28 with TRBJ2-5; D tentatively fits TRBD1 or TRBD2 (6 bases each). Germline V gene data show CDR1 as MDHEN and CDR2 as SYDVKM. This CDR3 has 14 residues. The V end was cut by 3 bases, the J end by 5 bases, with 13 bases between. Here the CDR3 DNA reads TGTGCCAGCAGTTTCCGGGGGCAATGGGAGACCCAGTACTTC. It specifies CASSFRGQWETQYF.

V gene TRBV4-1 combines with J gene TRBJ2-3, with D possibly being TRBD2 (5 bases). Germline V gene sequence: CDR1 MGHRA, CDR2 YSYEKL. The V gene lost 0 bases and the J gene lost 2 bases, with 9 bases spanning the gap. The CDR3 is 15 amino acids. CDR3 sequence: CASSQDRLATDTQYF. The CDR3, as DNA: TGCGCCAGCAGCCAAGATAGGCTAGCCACAGATACGCAGTATTTT.

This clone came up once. The CDR3 DNA reads as TGTGCCAGCTCGACTAGCGGGAGCTCGCAGTATTTT. Its translation is CASSTSGSSQYF. The chain has TRBV18 and TRBJ2-3, with TRBD2 identical over 12 bases. Per the germline V gene, CDR1 is KGHSH and CDR2 is LQKENI. The junction had 2 bases not matched to a gene; V was cut back by 6 bases and J by 10 bases. The CDR3 extends over 12 amino acids.

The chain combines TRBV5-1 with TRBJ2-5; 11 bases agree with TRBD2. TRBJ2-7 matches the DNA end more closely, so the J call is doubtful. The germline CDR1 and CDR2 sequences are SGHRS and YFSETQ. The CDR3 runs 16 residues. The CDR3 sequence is CASSLGLAGFMDEQYF. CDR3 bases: TGCGCCAGCAGCTTGGGACTAGCGGGATTTATGGACGAGCAGTACTTC.

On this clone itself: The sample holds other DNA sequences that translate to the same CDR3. The CDR3 protein is CASSPTGGTEAFF. The CDR3 DNA reads as TGTGCCAGCTCACCAACGGGGGGCACTGAAGCTTTCTTT. The rearrangement links TRBV18 to TRBJ1-1; weak D call: TRBD1 (5 bases). CDR1 and CDR2 (germline): KGHSH, LQKENI. The CDR3 spans 13 residues. Trimming took 2 bases from V and 4 from J, leaving 8 bases between them.

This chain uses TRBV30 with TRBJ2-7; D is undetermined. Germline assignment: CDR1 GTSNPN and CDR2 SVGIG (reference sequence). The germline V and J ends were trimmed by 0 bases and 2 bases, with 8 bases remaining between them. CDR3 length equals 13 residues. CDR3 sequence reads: CAWSVGQAYEQYF. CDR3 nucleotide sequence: TGTGCCTGGAGTGTAGGGCAGGCCTACGAGCAGTACTTC.

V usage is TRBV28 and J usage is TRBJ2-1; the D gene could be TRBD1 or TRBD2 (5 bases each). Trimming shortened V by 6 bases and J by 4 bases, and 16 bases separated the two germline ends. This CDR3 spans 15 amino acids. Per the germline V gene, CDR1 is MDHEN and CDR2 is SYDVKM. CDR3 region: CASRNPGRLYNEQFF. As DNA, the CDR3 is TGTGCCAGCAGAAACCCGGGACGGCTGTACAATGAGCAGTTCTTC.

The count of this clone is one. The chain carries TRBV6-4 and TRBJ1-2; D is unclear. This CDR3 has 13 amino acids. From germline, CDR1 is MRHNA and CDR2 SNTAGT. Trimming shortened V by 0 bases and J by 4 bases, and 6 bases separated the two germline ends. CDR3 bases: TGTGCCAGCAGTGACTCTGGCGGCTATGGCTACACCTTC. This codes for CASSDSGGYGYTF.

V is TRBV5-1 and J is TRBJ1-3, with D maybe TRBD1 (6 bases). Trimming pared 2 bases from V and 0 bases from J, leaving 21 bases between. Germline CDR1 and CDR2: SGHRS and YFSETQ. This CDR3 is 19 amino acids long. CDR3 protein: CASSFHPLRDKPSGNTIYF. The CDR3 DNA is TGCGCCAGCAGCTTCCACCCCCTCAGGGACAAACCCTCTGGAAACACCATATATTTT.

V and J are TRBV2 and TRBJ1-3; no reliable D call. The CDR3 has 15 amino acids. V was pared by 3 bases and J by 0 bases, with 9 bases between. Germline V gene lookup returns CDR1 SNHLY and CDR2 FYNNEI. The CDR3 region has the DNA TGTGCCAGCAGTGATGGGGAAGGCTCTGGAAACACCATATATTTT. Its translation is CASSDGEGSGNTIYF.

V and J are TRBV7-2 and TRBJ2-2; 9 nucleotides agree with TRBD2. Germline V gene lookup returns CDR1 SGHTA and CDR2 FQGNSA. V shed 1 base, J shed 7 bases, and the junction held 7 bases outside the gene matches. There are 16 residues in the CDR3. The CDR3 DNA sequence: TGTGCCAGCAGCTTAGTTCAGGGACTAGCCCGCGGGGAGCTGTTTTTT. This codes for CASSLVQGLARGELFF.

CDR3 residues: CASSLYGGLGSYEQYF. DNA for the CDR3: TGTGCCAGCAGTTTATACGGGGGGCTTGGCTCCTACGAGCAGTACTTC. V is TRBV28 and J is TRBJ2-7; D perhaps matches TRBD2 (7 bases). Trimming removed 1 base at V and 0 bases at J, with 13 bases between. The length of the CDR3 is 16 residues. Germline V gives CDR1 MDHEN, CDR2 SYDVKM. Variable domain in full (rest from reference TRBV28 and TRBJ2-7): DVKVTQSSRYLVKRTGEKVFLECVQDMDHENMFWYRQDPGLGLRLIYFSYDVKMKEKGDIPEGYSVSREKKERFSLILESASTNQTSMYLCASSLYGGLGSYEQYFGPGTRLTVT.